These T cell receptor beta chains were read from a single sample in a study of T cell repertoires in cytomegalovirus infection. Their cognate antigens are unknown. One entry per CDR3 protein, called by TCRdb with MiXCR from the reads. The table records 570,000 or so distinct CDR3 sequences, approximately 40% of them present only once. The material was cultured PBMCs, obtained from culture after CMV antigen stimulation. These receptors were obtained from a human donor in good health (CMV status not recorded). Some clones in this sample may be carry-over from other donors' samples. Each CDR3 is given with its conserved first and last residue. A D gene is named only where the DNA matches it firmly. Not all rows give a size; the values are once, few, many and, for expanded clones, a class.

D	J	size	length	V	DNA	CDR3
TRBD2	TRBJ2-1	few	19	TRBV7-6	TGTGCCAGCAGCCCAAGGGGGGAGCACAGCGGGGGGGACTACAATGAGCAGTTCTTC	CASSPRGEHSGGDYNEQFF
.	TRBJ1-4	.	15	TRBV15	TGTGCCACCAGCAGCAGGGATACAACTAATGAAAAACTGTTTTTT	CATSSRDTTNEKLFF
.	TRBJ2-1	many	13	TRBV29-1	TGCAGCGTTGTCGGGACTTGGGGGAATGAGCAGTTCTTC	CSVVGTWGNEQFF
.	TRBJ2-3	.	15	TRBV7-2	TGTGCCAGCAGCTTCAGGGGCGCCCACACAGATACGCAGTATTTT	CASSFRGAHTDTQYF
TRBD1	TRBJ1-5	.	15	TRBV3-1	TGTGCCAGCAGCCAAGCTAAGGGACAGGGTCGGGCCCAGCATTTT	CASSQAKGQGRAQHF
.	TRBJ2-1	.	17	TRBV11-2	TGTGCCAGCAGCTTAGAGTTCGCCTCTAGCTCCTACAATGAGCAGTTCTTC	CASSLEFASSSYNEQFF
.	TRBJ1-4	few	12	TRBV2	TGTGCCAGCAGTGCCCAGAGTGAAAAACTGTTTTTT	CASSAQSEKLFF
.	TRBJ2-3	many	13	TRBV7-8	TGTGCCAGCAGCTTAGTCAAGCCAGATACGCAGTATTTT	CASSLVKPDTQYF
TRBD1	TRBJ1-2	.	15	TRBV7-2	TGTGCCAGCAGGTTATGGGACAGGGGGTCGGTTGGCTACACCTTC	CASRLWDRGSVGYTF
.	TRBJ2-5	.	13	TRBV7-2	TGTGCCAGCAGTCCAGTTCGGTACGGGACCCAGTACTTC	CASSPVRYGTQYF
TRBD1	TRBJ1-2	.	14	TRBV12-5	TGTGCTAGTGGTCTAGGCGACAGGGGCTATGGCTACACCTTC	CASGLGDRGYGYTF
.	TRBJ2-3	.	13	TRBV11-3	TGTGCCAGCAGCAGGGGGATCTTAGATACGCAGTATTTT	CASSRGILDTQYF
TRBD2	TRBJ2-4	.	14	TRBV12-3/TRBV12-4	TGTGCCAGCAGGTCGGGGGGGATAAAAAACATTCAGTACTTC	CASRSGGIKNIQYF
TRBD2	TRBJ2-1	.	15	TRBV7-6	TGTGCCAGCTCGCGGGGGGCGGGGGTCTACAATGAGCAGTTCTTC	CASSRGAGVYNEQFF
TRBD2	TRBJ2-2	.	17	TRBV7-4	TGTGCCAGCAAGGGGACTAGCGGGAGAGAAGGTACCGGGGAGCTGTTTTTT	CASKGTSGREGTGELFF
.	TRBJ2-3	many	15	TRBV7-2	TGTGCCAGCAGCGTCGCCCCCGGGAGTACAGATACGCAGTATTTT	CASSVAPGSTDTQYF
.	TRBJ1-6	few	13	TRBV7-2	TGTGCCAGCAGCTTTGTCGTGGGGACGACAACTTACTTT	CASSFVVGTTTYF
.	TRBJ1-1	.	15	TRBV7-9	TGTGCCAGCAGCCCTCGGGGCCAGGGGAACACTGAAGCTTTCTTT	CASSPRGQGNTEAFF
.	TRBJ1-1	few	15	TRBV12-3/TRBV12-4	TGTGCCAGCAGCGACTTAATGGGCATGAACACTGAAGCTTTCTTT	CASSDLMGMNTEAFF
TRBD1	TRBJ1-1	.	16	TRBV5-4	TGTGCCAGCAGCGTCATGGGACAGACCATGAACACTGAAGCTTTCTTT	CASSVMGQTMNTEAFF
.	TRBJ2-2	few	12	TRBV6-1	TGTGCCAGCAGGACCCGCACCGGGGAGCTGTTTTTT	CASRTRTGELFF
TRBD2	TRBJ2-5	.	16	TRBV7-2	TGTGCCAGCAGCGCCGCCGAACTAGGGAGGGCGGAGACCCAGTACTTC	CASSAAELGRAETQYF
TRBD1	TRBJ2-7	few	14	TRBV7-2	TGTGCCAGCAGCGCCGGGACAGGGTCTTACGAGCAGTACTTC	CASSAGTGSYEQYF